One T cell receptor (beta chain) is described in this entry. Antigen unknown. This sample stems from a study of T cells in localized non-small cell lung cancer. Sequencing was performed with immunoSEQ multiplex PCR; in TCRdb, only in-frame clones are kept and a portion is missing. The data contain under 95,000 clones, approximately 80% of them singletons. Findings and limits, study-wide: Researchers found a median roughly 50 of the top 100 tumor clones in adjacent lung. Blood T cell density predicted longer survival; adjacent-lung clonality, shorter. Uninvolved adjacent lung showed peak T cell clonality, exceeding tumor.

The origin of this receptor is a female donor of 60 years or more with stage I lung adenocarcinoma. Source: peripheral blood, taken before any cancer treatment.

In DNA, the CDR3 is TGTGCCAGCAGCCCGACAGGGACCAGGAATGGCTACACCTTC. Translating gives CASSPTGTRNGYTF. The chain couples TRBV7-9 to TRBJ1-2, with TRBD1 matching over 7 bases. This CDR3 region has 14 residues. With 5 bases clipped from V and 6 bases from J, the junction kept 9 bases outside the gene matches. Per the germline V gene, CDR1 is SEHNR and CDR2 is FQNEAQ (reference sequence). Full variable domain (rest looked up from reference TRBV7-9 and TRBJ1-2): DTGVSQNPRHKITKRGQNVTFRCDPISEHNRLYWYRQTLGQGPEFLTYFQNEAQLEKSRLLSDRFSAERPKGSFSTLEIQRTEQGDSAMYLCASSPTGTRNGYTFGSGTRLTVV.